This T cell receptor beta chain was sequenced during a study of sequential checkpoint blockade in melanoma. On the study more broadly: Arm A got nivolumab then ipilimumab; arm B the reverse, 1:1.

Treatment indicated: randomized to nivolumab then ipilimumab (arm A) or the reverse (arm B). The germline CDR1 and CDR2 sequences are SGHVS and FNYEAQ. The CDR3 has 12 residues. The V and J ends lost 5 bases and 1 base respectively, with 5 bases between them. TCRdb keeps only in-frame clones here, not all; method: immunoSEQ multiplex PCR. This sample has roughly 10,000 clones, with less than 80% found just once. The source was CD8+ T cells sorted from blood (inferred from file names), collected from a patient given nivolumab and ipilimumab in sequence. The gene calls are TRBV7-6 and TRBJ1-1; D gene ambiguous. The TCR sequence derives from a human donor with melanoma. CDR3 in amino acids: CASSQANTEAFF. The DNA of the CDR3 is TGTGCCAGCAGCCAAGCGAACACTGAAGCTTTCTTT.